The source of this T cell receptor (beta chain) is a study of blood T cells in healthy people across ages. On the study more broadly: Template switching picked up about one barcoded beta molecule for each two T cells.

The V gene lost 6 bases and the J gene lost 1 base, with 12 bases spanning the gap. The V gene's germline CDR1 is DFQATT and CDR2 SNEGSKA (reference sequence). This CDR3 comprises 14 residues. Per sample, no less than 5 micrograms of total RNA were extracted. For the second PCR, which ran for roughly 7 to 11 cycles, a sample-barcoded 5' primer and a J-beta primer mix were used. TCRdb ran MiXCR on the 5' RACE reads and lists one entry per CDR3 protein. The profile shows about 1.4 million distinct CDR3 sequences, roughly 60% of them singletons. The sequenced sample consisted of blood. This chain links TRBV20-1 with TRBJ2-2; D is perhaps TRBD2 (6 bases). This sequence originates from a man between 18 and 35 years old in good health. CDR3 sequence: CSAPKGGNTGELFF. The CDR3 DNA is TGCAGTGCCCCAAAGGGAGGGAACACCGGGGAGCTGTTTTTT.